The 32 T cell receptor beta chains in this list originate from one sample, sequenced in a study of long-term antiretroviral therapy in people with HIV. With survey level as its setting, the immunoSEQ assay was v3.0. Clones were sequenced by immunoSEQ multiplex PCR, and TCRdb holds only the in-frame ones, with some missing. The table has more than 15,000 clones, about 77% seen once. This material consisted of unsorted PBMCs, taken at the start of antiretroviral therapy, before treatment. The origin of the receptors is a woman in her 40s with HIV.

The chain carries TRBV7-3 and TRBJ1-1, with a weak D call TRBD1 (5 bases). Germline V gives CDR1 SGHTA, CDR2 FQGTGA. The V end lost 3 bases, the J end lost 5 bases, and 10 bases lay between the germline ends. The length of the CDR3 is 13 residues. CDR3 nucleotide sequence: TGTGCCAGCAGCTTCTTCGGGGGGACTGAAGCTTTCTTT. It is translated as CASSFFGGTEAFF.

This clone came up once. The V and J genes are TRBV7-2 and TRBJ2-7, with TRBD2 matching 10 bases. The germline V gene has CDR1 SGHTA and CDR2 FQGNSA. The CDR3 extends over 16 amino acids. J gave up 1 base and V 3 bases, and 6 bases lay outside the gene matches. This CDR3 reads CASSLRTSGLSYEQYF. The CDR3 DNA reads TGTGCCAGCAGCTTGAGGACTAGCGGATTATCCTACGAGCAGTACTTC. Full variable domain (missing parts from reference TRBV7-2 and TRBJ2-7): GAGVSQSPSNKVTEKGKDVELRCDPISGHTALYWYRQSLGQGLEFLIYFQGNSAPDKSGLPSDRFSAERTGGSVSTLTIQRTQQEDSAVYLCASSLRTSGLSYEQYFGPGTRLTVT.

The chain links TRBV15 to TRBJ1-5; 7 bases agree with TRBD1. J lost 4 bases, V lost 0 bases, and 9 bases had no gene match. CDR1 is LNHNV and CDR2 is YYDKDF in the germline V gene (reference sequence). The CDR3 extends over 17 amino acids. This CDR3 is CATSREGAGGGNQPQHF. The DNA of the CDR3 is TGTGCCACCAGCAGAGAGGGTGCAGGGGGAGGAAATCAGCCCCAGCATTTT.

The rearrangement joins TRBV18 to TRBJ1-5, with D uncertain. The V end lost 3 bases, the J end lost 7 bases, and 13 bases lay between the germline ends. The CDR3 sequence is 14 residues long. Germline loops: CDR1 KGHSH, CDR2 LQKENI. The CDR3: CASSPPSSSQPQHF. For the CDR3, the DNA is TGTGCCAGCTCACCTCCCTCTTCATCGCAGCCCCAGCATTTT.

This sequence joins TRBV6-5 and TRBJ2-3; 8 bases are shared with TRBD1. Trimming took 6 bases from V and 2 from J; bases not matched to a gene: 4. CDR1 is MNHEY, CDR2 SVGAGI, per germline. This CDR3 contains 14 residues. In nucleotides, the CDR3 is TGTGCCAGCAGGGCGGACAGGGACACAGATACGCAGTATTTT. Its translation is CASRADRDTDTQYF.

V usage is TRBV10-3 and J usage is TRBJ2-2; 12 nucleotides align to TRBD2. The J segment lost 4 bases and the V segment lost 0 bases, leaving 6 bases of the junction unmatched. Looked up from germline, CDR1 is ENHRY and CDR2 is SYGVKD. This CDR3 has 18 residues. CDR3 sequence reads: CAISESASGGAGTGELFF. In DNA form, the CDR3 reads TGTGCCATCAGTGAGTCGGCTAGCGGGGGGGCTGGCACCGGGGAGCTGTTTTTT.

The chain carries TRBV5-1 and TRBJ2-3; 10 bases align to TRBD2. Looked up from germline, CDR1 is SGHRS and CDR2 is YFSETQ. The CDR3 covers 17 residues. The junction had 8 bases not matched to a gene; V was cut back by 4 bases and J by 0 bases. CDR3 DNA sequence: TGCGCCAGCAGCACGGGACTAGCGATCTCTAGCACAGATACGCAGTATTTT. Translation: CASSTGLAISSTDTQYF. The full variable domain, completed using reference TRBV5-1 and TRBJ2-3, is KAGVTQTPRYLIKTRGQQVTLSCSPISGHRSVSWYQQTPGQGLQFLFEYFSETQRNKGNFPGRFSGRQFSNSRSEMNVSTLELGDSALYLCASSTGLAISSTDTQYFGPGTRLTVL.

Only one count was recorded for this clone. This chain uses TRBV28 with TRBJ2-7; D might be TRBD1 or TRBD2, each matching 7 bases. Germline CDR1 MDHEN, CDR2 SYDVKM. The CDR3 is 16 residues long. V lost 5 bases to trimming and J lost 4 bases, with 21 bases between them. CDR3 loop: CASSTQGRGRGYEQYF. In DNA form, the CDR3 reads TGTGCCAGCAGTACGCAGGGGAGGGGGCGCGGGTACGAGCAGTACTTC.

CDR3 DNA sequence: TGCGCCAGCAGCTGGACAGGCCTTCTCTCCTACGAGCAGTACTTC. Protein: CASSWTGLLSYEQYF. V usage is TRBV5-1 and J usage is TRBJ2-7; 7 bases are shared with TRBD1. The length of the CDR3 is 15 residues. With V trimmed by 3 bases and J by 0 bases, 6 bases remained unmatched. CDR1 is SGHRS and CDR2 is YFSETQ in the germline V gene.

The chain recombines TRBV5-4 with TRBJ2-5; 7 positions match TRBD1. The CDR3 covers 16 residues. From germline, CDR1 is SGHNT and CDR2 YYREEE (reference sequence). V trimming: 3 bases; J trimming: 5 bases; junction bases outside the gene matches: 13. The DNA for the CDR3 is TGTGCCAGCAGCTCTTTATTGGGACAGTCGGGTGAGACCCAGTACTTC. This gives the protein CASSSLLGQSGETQYF.

The chain carries TRBV9 and TRBJ1-1, with D possibly being TRBD1 (6 bases). V dropped 3 bases and J dropped 1 base, with 13 bases sitting between them. Germline CDR1 and CDR2: SGDLS and YYNGEE. This CDR3 spans 15 amino acids. The CDR3 here is CASSAKATGNTEAFF. In nucleotides, the CDR3 is TGTGCCAGCAGCGCTAAGGCGACAGGGAACACTGAAGCTTTCTTT.

The chain carries TRBV5-6 and TRBJ1-1; 8 nucleotides line up with TRBD1. The CDR3 runs to 17 residues. Germline loops: CDR1 SGHDT, CDR2 YYEEEE. V trimming: 2 bases; J trimming: 3 bases; junction bases outside the gene matches: 12. CDR3 coding DNA: TGTGCCAGCAGCTTACCGGGACAGGCTCTTTCCCACACTGAAGCTTTCTTT. The encoded protein is CASSLPGQALSHTEAFF. Variable domain in full (rest from reference TRBV5-6 and TRBJ1-1): DAGVTQSPTHLIKTRGQQVTLRCSPKSGHDTVSWYQQALGQGPQFIFQYYEEEERQRGNFPDRFSGHQFPNYSSELNVNALLLGDSALYLCASSLPGQALSHTEAFFGQGTRLTVV.

The chain has TRBV7-9 and TRBJ2-5, with D possibly matching TRBD1 (6 bases). Germline CDR1 and CDR2: SEHNR and FQNEAQ (reference sequence). V shed 7 bases and J shed 1 base, with 10 bases lying between them. The CDR3 spans 13 residues. As DNA, the CDR3 is TGTGCCAGCATGCGACAGGCCCAAGAGACCCAGTACTTC. Its protein is CASMRQAQETQYF.

This chain uses TRBV15 with TRBJ1-3; tentatively, D is TRBD1 (6 bases). The CDR3 length is 15 residues. The V gene's germline CDR1 is LNHNV and CDR2 YYDKDF (reference sequence). Trimming pared 0 bases from V and 4 bases from J, leaving 10 bases between. The CDR3 bases are TGTGCCACCAGCAGAGATCCGGGGGGCGGAAACACCATATATTTT. Its protein product is CATSRDPGGGNTIYF.

V usage is TRBV19 and J usage is TRBJ2-1, with TRBD2 matching 14 bases. This CDR3 has 16 residues. Trimming removed 4 bases from V and 10 bases from J; junction bases left unmatched: 9. Germline CDR1 is LNHDA and CDR2 is SQIVND (reference sequence). The CDR3 bases are TGTGCCAGTAGTAAACCGACTAGCGGGGGGGTCAGGGAGCAGTTCTTC. This gives the protein CASSKPTSGGVREQFF.

The chain couples TRBV7-3 to TRBJ2-1; the match to TRBD1 covers 7 bases. Unmatched junction bases numbered 1, after V lost 2 bases and J lost 0 bases. CDR3 length: 15 amino acids. The V gene's germline CDR1 is SGHTA and CDR2 FQGTGA. The CDR3 reads CASSLGDSSYNEQFF. For the CDR3, the DNA is TGTGCCAGCAGCTTAGGGGACAGCTCCTACAATGAGCAGTTCTTC.

The chain employs TRBV5-4 and TRBJ2-3; TRBD1 agrees at 11 bases. Unmatched junction bases numbered 6, after V lost 4 bases and J lost 5 bases. The CDR3 is 15 amino acids. Germline V gives CDR1 SGHNT, CDR2 YYREEE (reference sequence). The CDR3 here is CASSTGQGAGDTQYF. CDR3 DNA sequence: TGTGCCAGCAGCACCGGACAGGGGGCAGGAGATACGCAGTATTTT.

J is TRBJ2-1 and V is TRBV19, with D perhaps matching TRBD1 or TRBD2 (5 bases each). The V and J ends lost 3 bases and 9 bases respectively, with 12 bases between them. Germline V gene sequence: CDR1 LNHDA, CDR2 SQIVND (reference sequence). CDR3 size: 13 residues. The CDR3 nucleotides are TGTGCCAGTAGTATTGATAGGGACGGTGAGCAGTTCTTC. Translated: CASSIDRDGEQFF. Using reference TRBV19 and TRBJ2-1 for the parts outside the CDR3, the full variable domain is DGGITQSPKYLFRKEGQNVTLSCEQNLNHDAMYWYRQDPGQGLRLIYYSQIVNDFQKGDIAEGYSVSREKKESFPLTVTSAQKNPTAFYLCASSIDRDGEQFFGPGTRLTVL.

The rearrangement joins TRBV28 to TRBJ2-7; 11 bases line up with TRBD2. The CDR3 is made up of 15 amino acids. Trimming cost V 5 bases and J 6 bases; bases outside gene matches: 9. Germline V CDR1 and CDR2: MDHEN, SYDVKM. CDR3 DNA: TGTGCCAGCAGTCCGACTAGCGGGGCTGCGTCCGAGCAGTACTTC. It codes for CASSPTSGAASEQYF.

The chain combines TRBV28 with TRBJ1-5; possible D gene TRBD1, 5 bases. Trimming removed 2 bases from V and 5 bases from J, with 13 bases in between. This CDR3 comprises 15 residues. Germline CDR1 and CDR2: MDHEN and SYDVKM. The CDR3 bases are TGTGCCAGCAGTTTAGGCAGGGAATGGCATCAGCCCCAGCATTTT. Amino acids: CASSLGREWHQPQHF. The full variable domain, its missing parts supplied by reference TRBV28 and TRBJ1-5, is DVKVTQSSRYLVKRTGEKVFLECVQDMDHENMFWYRQDPGLGLRLIYFSYDVKMKEKGDIPEGYSVSREKKERFSLILESASTNQTSMYLCASSLGREWHQPQHFGDGTRLSIL.

This clone was observed a handful of times. The chain uses TRBV30 and TRBJ1-5, with D unresolved. Trimming shortened V by 0 bases and J by 6 bases, and 9 bases separated the two germline ends. The CDR3 length is 13 residues. CDR1 is GTSNPN and CDR2 is SVGIG in the germline V gene (reference sequence). The chain's CDR3 is CAWSVAGSQPQHF. In nucleotides, the CDR3 is TGTGCCTGGAGTGTGGCTGGGAGTCAGCCCCAGCATTTT.

The chain has TRBV4-3 and TRBJ1-1; D not resolved. The germline CDR1 and CDR2 sequences are LGHNA and YSLEER. This CDR3 spans 14 amino acids. Trimming left V 3 bases short and J 0 bases short, with 8 bases between. The CDR3 DNA is TGCGCCAGCAGCCAGTCCATTATGAACACTGAAGCTTTCTTT. It codes for CASSQSIMNTEAFF.

This chain joins TRBV13 and TRBJ1-1, with D uncertain. Germline values: CDR1 PRHDT, CDR2 FYEKMQ (reference sequence). V dropped 4 bases and J dropped 0 bases, with 6 bases sitting between them. The length of the CDR3 is 13 residues. The chain's CDR3 is CASSSRLNTEAFF. CDR3 DNA: TGTGCCAGCAGCTCGCGACTGAACACTGAAGCTTTCTTT.

This rearrangement joins TRBV29-1 to TRBJ1-5; no firm D call. CDR3 size: 15 residues. The ends were cut back, 3 bases at V and 0 bases at J, with 12 bases in the middle. The V gene's germline CDR1 is SQVTM and CDR2 ANQGSEA. CDR3 sequence reads: CSVDSRPYSNQPQHF. The CDR3 coding sequence is TGCAGCGTTGACTCCAGGCCGTATAGCAATCAGCCCCAGCATTTT.

The chain has TRBV27 and TRBJ2-1; TRBD1 might be the D (6 bases). V was trimmed by 5 bases and J by 7 bases, leaving 15 bases between them. Germline loops: CDR1 MNHEY, CDR2 SMNVEV (reference sequence). The CDR3 consists of 14 residues. For the CDR3, the DNA is TGTGCCAGCAGTCCGGAGTACAGGGTGAATGAGCAGTTCTTC. Residues: CASSPEYRVNEQFF.

The V gene is TRBV11-3, the J gene TRBJ2-1; 11 nucleotides align to TRBD2. With V trimmed by 5 bases and J by 9 bases, 9 bases remained unmatched. CDR1 is SGHNT, CDR2 YENEEA, per germline. This CDR3 has 15 residues. This CDR3 is CASSRQTSGEGEQFF. The CDR3, as DNA: TGTGCCAGCAGCCGTCAGACTAGCGGGGAGGGTGAGCAGTTCTTC.

This clone is termed medium-sized. J is TRBJ2-5 and V is TRBV7-7; TRBD1 might be the D (5 bases). Germline V gene sequence: CDR1 SSHAT, CDR2 FNYEAQ (reference sequence). Trimming pared 0 bases from V and 5 bases from J, leaving 13 bases between. CDR3 length: 15 amino acids. The CDR3 is CASSLARRGLETQYF. The CDR3 coding sequence is TGTGCCAGCAGCTTAGCGCGTAGGGGCTTGGAGACCCAGTACTTC. Using reference TRBV7-7 and TRBJ2-5 for the parts outside the CDR3, the full variable domain is GAGVSQSPRYKVTKRGQDVTLRCDPISSHATLYWYQQALGQGPEFLTYFNYEAQPDKSGLPSDRFSAERPEGSISTLTIQRTEQRDSAMYRCASSLARRGLETQYFGPGTRLLVL.

The chain couples TRBV30 to TRBJ1-2; the match to TRBD1 covers 10 bases. Losses at the gene ends were 4 bases for V and 2 bases for J; bases not matched to a gene: 13. The CDR3 length is 17 residues. From germline, CDR1 is GTSNPN and CDR2 SVGIG (reference sequence). CDR3 in DNA: TGTGCCTGGAATACGCACGGGACAGGGGCGAAAAACTATGGCTACACCTTC. The encoded protein is CAWNTHGTGAKNYGYTF.

The rearrangement links TRBV30 to TRBJ1-6; D not resolved. Germline CDR1 reads GTSNPN; CDR2 reads SVGIG (reference sequence). The CDR3 length is 15 residues. Trimming took off 4 bases at V and 3 bases at J, with 13 bases between the two ends. CDR3 loop: CAWIGPKSYNSPLHF. Here the CDR3 DNA reads TGTGCCTGGATAGGCCCCAAGAGCTATAATTCACCCCTCCACTTT.

The rearrangement uses TRBV4-2 and TRBJ1-2; TRBD1 aligns across 7 bases. V gave up 0 bases and J gave up 8 bases; unmatched junction bases: 12. This CDR3 comprises 16 residues. The germline CDR1 and CDR2 sequences are LGHNA and YNFKEQ. The CDR3 region is CASSQDHRDSVRGYTF. The CDR3, as DNA: TGTGCCAGCAGCCAAGATCACCGGGACAGCGTTAGGGGCTACACCTTC.

Details on this clone: This specimen includes other DNA sequences encoding the same CDR3. V gene TRBV5-1 combines with J gene TRBJ2-5; D is possibly TRBD2 (6 bases). The ends were cut back, 0 bases at V and 2 bases at J, with 8 bases in the middle. The CDR3 runs to 14 residues. Germline CDR1 and CDR2: SGHRS and YFSETQ. CDR3 DNA sequence: TGCGCCAGCAGCTTGGTTGGGGGGCAAGAGACCCAGTACTTC. Translating it yields CASSLVGGQETQYF.

The rearrangement uses TRBV14 and TRBJ1-1; D not certain. Trimming left V 0 bases short and J 2 bases short, with 4 bases between. In germline, CDR1 is SGHDN, CDR2 FVKESK. This CDR3 has 13 residues. The CDR3 nucleotides are TGTGCCAGCAGCCAAGATTTAAACACTGAAGCTTTCTTT. It specifies CASSQDLNTEAFF.